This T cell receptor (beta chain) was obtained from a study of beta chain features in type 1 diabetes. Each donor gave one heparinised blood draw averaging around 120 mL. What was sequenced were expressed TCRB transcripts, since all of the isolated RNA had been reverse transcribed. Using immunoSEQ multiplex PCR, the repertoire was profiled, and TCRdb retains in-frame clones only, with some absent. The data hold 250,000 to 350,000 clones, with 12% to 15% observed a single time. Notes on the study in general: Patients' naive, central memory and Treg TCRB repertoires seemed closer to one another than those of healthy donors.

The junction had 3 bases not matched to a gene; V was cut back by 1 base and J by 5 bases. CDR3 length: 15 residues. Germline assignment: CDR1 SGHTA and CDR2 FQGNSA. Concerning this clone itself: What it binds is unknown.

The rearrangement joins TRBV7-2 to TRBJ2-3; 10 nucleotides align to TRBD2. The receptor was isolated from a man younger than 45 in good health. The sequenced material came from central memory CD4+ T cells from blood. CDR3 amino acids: CASSLGASGGDTQYF. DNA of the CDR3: TGTGCCAGCAGCTTAGGAGCTAGCGGGGGAGATACGCAGTATTTT. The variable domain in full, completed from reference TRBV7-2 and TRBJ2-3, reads GAGVSQSPSNKVTEKGKDVELRCDPISGHTALYWYRQSLGQGLEFLIYFQGNSAPDKSGLPSDRFSAERTGGSVSTLTIQRTQQEDSAVYLCASSLGASGGDTQYFGPGTRLTVL.